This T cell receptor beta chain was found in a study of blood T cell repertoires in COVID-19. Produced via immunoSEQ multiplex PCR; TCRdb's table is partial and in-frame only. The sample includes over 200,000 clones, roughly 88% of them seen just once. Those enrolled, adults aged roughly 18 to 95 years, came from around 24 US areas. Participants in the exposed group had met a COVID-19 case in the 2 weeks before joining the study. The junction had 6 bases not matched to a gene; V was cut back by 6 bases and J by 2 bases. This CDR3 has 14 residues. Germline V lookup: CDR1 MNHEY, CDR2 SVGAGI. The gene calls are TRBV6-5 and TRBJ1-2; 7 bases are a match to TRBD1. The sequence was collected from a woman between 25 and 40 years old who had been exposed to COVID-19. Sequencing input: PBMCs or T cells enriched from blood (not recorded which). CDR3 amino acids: CASRPRTGNYGYTF. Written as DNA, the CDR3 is TGTGCCAGCAGACCAAGGACAGGCAACTATGGCTACACCTTC.